This T cell receptor beta chain was observed in a study of T-cell memory formation after mild COVID-19. Study background: Largely donor-specific TCR clusters were found.

In TCRdb, the 5' RACE reads were re-called with MiXCR into one record per CDR3 protein. The table lists under 450,000 distinct CDR3 sequences, about 25% of them singletons. Trimming left V 4 bases short and J 2 bases short, with 9 bases between. The CDR3 loop spans 14 amino acids. Per germline, CDR1 KGHDR and CDR2 SFDVKD. About this clonotype: No antigen is known for it.

General study results and limits: Clones shrinking from day 15 to 85 showed even CD4/CD8 mixes; later expanders tilted CD4+. Shrinking CD4+ clones were chiefly CM and EM; CD8+ ones were chiefly EMRA. Pre-infection memory contained some responding clones, which suggested that cross-reactive memory had joined.

The V call is TRBV24-1, the J call TRBJ2-3; D may match TRBD1 or TRBD2 (5 bases each). This sequence was found in an adult woman who had mild COVID-19 (a few samples of this study predate the infection). Cell type and time point are not known. Sequencing input: PBMCs or a T cell subset sorted from them (not recorded which). The CDR3 loop reads CATSETGPTDTQYF. The CDR3 coding sequence is TGTGCCACCAGTGAGACGGGGCCCACAGATACGCAGTATTTT.